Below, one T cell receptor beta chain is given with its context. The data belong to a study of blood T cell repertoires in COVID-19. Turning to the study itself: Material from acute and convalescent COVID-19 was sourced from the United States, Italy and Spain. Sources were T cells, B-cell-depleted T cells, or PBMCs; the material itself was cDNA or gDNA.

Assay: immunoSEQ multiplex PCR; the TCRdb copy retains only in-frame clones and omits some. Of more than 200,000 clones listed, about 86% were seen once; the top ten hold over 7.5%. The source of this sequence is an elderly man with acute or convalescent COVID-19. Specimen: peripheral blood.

CDR3 amino acids: CASSGGQHLGYGYTF. CDR3 DNA: TGTGCCAGCAGTGGTGGACAGCACCTGGGCTATGGCTACACCTTC. The chain couples TRBV6-6 to TRBJ1-2, with a possible D match to TRBD1 (6 bases). The V and J ends lost 5 bases and 4 bases respectively, with 17 bases between them. CDR3 length: 15 amino acids. The germline V gene has CDR1 MNHNY and CDR2 SVGAGI (reference sequence).